Listed here is a single T cell receptor (beta chain). V was clipped by 5 bases and J by 4 bases; unmatched bases: 3. CDR3 length equals 14 residues. Germline V gene lookup returns CDR1 SGHAT and CDR2 FQDESV (reference sequence). This sample is drawn from a study of control samples from healthy donors and cancer patients. TCRdb's table, derived via immunoSEQ multiplex PCR, lists solely in-frame clones and lacks some. The data show 120,000 to 150,000 clones, 90% to 95% seen once. This chain joins TRBV11-1 and TRBJ1-2; the match to TRBD1 covers 11 bases. The sample consisted of blood. The clonotype originates from a man aged 18 to 35 in good health. The CDR3 here is CASSRDRGSYGYTF. CDR3 in DNA: TGTGCCAGCAGCCGGGACAGGGGGAGCTATGGCTACACCTTC.